The table lists the clone carrying this TCR beta chain with many counts. Thyroid ultrasound, orbital computed tomography, clinical symptoms, and serum thyroxine and TRAb underpinned diagnoses. The sample is drawn from a study of T cells in Graves' hyperthyroidism and ophthalmopathy. From germline, CDR1 is SEHNR and CDR2 FQNEAQ (reference sequence). Trimming pared 5 bases from V and 12 bases from J, leaving 20 bases between. The CDR3 length is 14 residues. Amplification targeted TCR beta CDR3 regions from RNA transcripts. Using the HTBI primer set, a first-round RT-PCR was run on the TCR CDR3. TCRdb called the multiplex PCR reads again in MiXCR, with one record for every CDR3 protein. The data show about 600,000 distinct CDR3 sequences, more than 15% seen once.

The TCR was taken from a woman between 40 and 55 years old with Graves' ophthalmopathy. Sequencing used blood. V is TRBV7-9 and J is TRBJ2-1, with D tentatively TRBD2 (5 bases). The DNA of the CDR3 is TGTGCCAGCAGCACCACGGGGAGCGGCATAGGGCAGTTCTTC. Residues: CASSTTGSGIGQFF. The complete variable domain, with remaining parts taken from reference TRBV7-9 and TRBJ2-1, reads DTGVSQNPRHKITKRGQNVTFRCDPISEHNRLYWYRQTLGQGPEFLTYFQNEAQLEKSRLLSDRFSAERPKGSFSTLEIQRTEQGDSAMYLCASSTTGSGIGQFFGPGTRLTVL.